The T cell receptor (beta chain) described here comes from a study of vaccination effects on CD4 cells after COVID-19. About the study: Two doses of either BNT162b2 or mRNA-1273 were given to each participant.

Study-level results: Early post-infection timepoints were missing from the study, which also had few convalescent patients.

About this clone: As yet, its antigen is unknown.

Profiled with immunoSEQ multiplex PCR; TCRdb holds only in-frame clones, not every one. The repertoire includes some 39,000 clones, over 80% of them detected once, and just under 3% sits in the top ten. The CDR3 has 17 residues. V shed 1 base, J shed 1 base, and the junction held 2 bases outside the gene matches. The germline gives CDR1 KGHSH, CDR2 LQKENI. It was after 10 days of culture that CD4+ T cells were isolated. The TCR comes from a human donor who received a COVID-19 vaccine. The V and J genes are TRBV18 and TRBJ2-3; 13 bases are a match to TRBD2. The sample in question was CD4+ T cells from PBMCs cultured without peptide, obtained before COVID-19 vaccination. CDR3 loop: CASSPLGTSGGTDTQYF. For the CDR3, the DNA is TGTGCCAGCTCACCACTTGGGACTAGCGGGGGCACAGATACGCAGTATTTT. Drawing the rest from reference TRBV18 and TRBJ2-3, the complete variable domain is NAGVMQNPRHLVRRRGQEARLRCSPMKGHSHVYWYRQLPEEGLKFMVYLQKENIIDESGMPKERFSAEFPKEGPSILRIQQVVRGDSAAYFCASSPLGTSGGTDTQYFGPGTRLTVL.